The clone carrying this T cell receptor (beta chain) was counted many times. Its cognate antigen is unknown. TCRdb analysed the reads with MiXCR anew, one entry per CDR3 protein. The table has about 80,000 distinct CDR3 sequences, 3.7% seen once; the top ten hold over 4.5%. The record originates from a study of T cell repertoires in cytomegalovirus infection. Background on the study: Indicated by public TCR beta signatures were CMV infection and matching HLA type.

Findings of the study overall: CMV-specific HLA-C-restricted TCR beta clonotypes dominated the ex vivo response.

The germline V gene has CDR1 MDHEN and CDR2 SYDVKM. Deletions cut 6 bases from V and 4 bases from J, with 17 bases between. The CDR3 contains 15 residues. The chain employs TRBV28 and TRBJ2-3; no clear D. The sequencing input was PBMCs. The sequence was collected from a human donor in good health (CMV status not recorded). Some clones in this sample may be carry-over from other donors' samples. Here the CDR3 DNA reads TGTGCCAGCAGCCTCGAAAAGGCGCGCGCAGATACGCAGTATTTT. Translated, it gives CASSLEKARADTQYF.